The 20 T cell receptor beta chains reported below all come from one sample, sequenced in a study of blood T cell repertoires in COVID-19. Assay: immunoSEQ multiplex PCR; the TCRdb copy retains only in-frame clones and omits some. The sample includes approximately 300,000 clones, about 90% seen only once; the top ten take under 8%. The sample consisted of peripheral blood. The receptors were sampled from a man aged 18-30 years who had recovered from COVID-19.

This chain connects TRBV5-1 to TRBJ1-2; no clear D. Trimming cost V 0 bases and J 8 bases, with 14 bases left between them. The CDR3 loop spans 14 amino acids. Germline V gives CDR1 SGHRS, CDR2 YFSETQ. Written as DNA, the CDR3 is TGCGCCAGCAGCTTGGCCGGGGTTCATGAGGGCTACACCTTC. Its translation is CASSLAGVHEGYTF.

V usage is TRBV19 and J usage is TRBJ2-5, with D perhaps matching TRBD2 (5 bases). V gave up 0 bases and J gave up 11 bases, with 13 bases separating them. Germline V gene sequence: CDR1 LNHDA, CDR2 SQIVND (reference sequence). The CDR3 covers 13 residues. CDR3 DNA: TGTGCCAGTAGTATAGACGGAGGAAGGACTCAGTACTTC. Translation gives CASSIDGGRTQYF.

This clone was recorded only once. The V gene is TRBV4-1, the J gene TRBJ1-1; D may be TRBD1 (5 bases). The CDR3 is 15 residues long. Germline loops: CDR1 MGHRA, CDR2 YSYEKL. V shed 2 bases and J shed 0 bases, with 10 bases lying between them. CDR3 nucleotides: TGCGCCAGCAGCCAATTGACAGACATGAACACTGAAGCTTTCTTT. As protein: CASSQLTDMNTEAFF.

CDR3 in DNA: TGTGCCAGCAGCCCGCGGACTAGCGCAGAGACCCAGTACTTC. Translation gives CASSPRTSAETQYF. This chain joins TRBV7-2 and TRBJ2-5; the match to TRBD2 covers 9 bases. Germline lookup yields CDR1 SGHTA and CDR2 FQGNSA. This CDR3 contains 14 residues. The V and J ends lost 5 bases and 4 bases, in that order; junction bases with no gene match: 5.

Concerning this clone: Other DNA variants within this sample encode the same CDR3. The chain uses TRBV11-2 and TRBJ1-2, with no clear D. This CDR3 contains 13 residues. Trimming removed 1 base from V and 4 bases from J, with 7 bases in between. The germline CDR1 and CDR2 sequences are SGHAT and FQNNGV. The CDR3 spells CASSLVRGYGYTF. The CDR3 region has the DNA TGTGCCAGCAGCTTAGTACGGGGCTATGGCTACACCTTC. The whole variable domain, filled in from reference TRBV11-2 and TRBJ1-2, reads EAGVAQSPRYKIIEKRQSVAFWCNPISGHATLYWYQQILGQGPKLLIQFQNNGVVDDSQLPKDRFSAERLKGVDSTLKIQPAKLEDSAVYLCASSLVRGYGYTFGSGTRLTVV.

The rearrangement links TRBV27 to TRBJ1-2, with a tentative D call TRBD1 (5 bases). The CDR3 loop spans 14 amino acids. Germline CDR1 MNHEY, CDR2 SMNVEV (reference sequence). Trimming removed 3 bases from V and 2 bases from J, with 10 bases in between. The CDR3 spells CASSFLPGNYGYTF. DNA for the CDR3: TGTGCCAGCAGTTTCCTGCCAGGGAACTATGGCTACACCTTC.

CDR3 residues: CSGQGSDSYEQYF. The CDR3 bases are TGCAGCGGACAGGGGTCGGACTCCTACGAGCAGTACTTC. The chain uses TRBV29-1 and TRBJ2-7; TRBD1 matches at 8 bases. Germline V gene data show CDR1 as SQVTM and CDR2 as ANQGSEA. V shed 7 bases, J shed 0 bases, and the junction held 5 bases outside the gene matches. The CDR3 extends over 13 amino acids.

The chain combines TRBV7-3 with TRBJ1-1; possible D gene TRBD1, 5 bases. Germline V gene sequence: CDR1 SGHTA, CDR2 FQGTGA. This CDR3 contains 12 residues. V gave up 5 bases and J gave up 5 bases, with 9 bases separating them. DNA for the CDR3: TGTGCCAGCAGCGCATCAGGGACTGAAGCTTTCTTT. Amino acids: CASSASGTEAFF.

This chain joins TRBV2 and TRBJ2-3; 7 bases match TRBD2. J gave up 4 bases and V 6 bases, and 7 bases lay outside the gene matches. There are 14 residues in the CDR3. In germline, CDR1 is SNHLY, CDR2 FYNNEI. CDR3 sequence: CASRRGLGPDTQYF. In DNA, the CDR3 is TGTGCCAGCAGAAGAGGACTAGGGCCAGATACGCAGTATTTT.

V gene TRBV6-5 combines with J gene TRBJ1-6; 10 nucleotides align to TRBD1. The CDR3 contains 15 residues. Germline CDR1 reads MNHEY; CDR2 reads SVGAGI. The J segment lost 10 bases and the V segment lost 5 bases, leaving 8 bases of the junction unmatched. CDR3: CASSPFDRGRSPLHF. CDR3 DNA: TGTGCCAGCAGTCCCTTCGACAGGGGGCGGTCACCCCTCCACTTT.

The chain has TRBV7-8 and TRBJ2-2, with D possibly being TRBD2 (5 bases). This CDR3 is built from 16 residues. Germline values: CDR1 SGHVS, CDR2 FQNEAQ. V was shortened by 4 bases and J by 4 bases, with 16 bases between the two germline ends. This chain's CDR3 is CASSYGSSGPTGELFF. For the CDR3, the DNA is TGTGCCAGCAGCTATGGATCCAGCGGACCCACCGGGGAGCTGTTTTTT.

The V call is TRBV6-5, the J call TRBJ1-2; D possibly corresponds to TRBD1 (5 bases). Germline loops: CDR1 MNHEY, CDR2 SVGAGI. The CDR3 spans 12 residues. V dropped 2 bases and J dropped 4 bases, with 5 bases sitting between them. The CDR3 DNA reads as TGTGCCAGCAGTTACGGGGCCTATGGCTACACCTTC. Translated: CASSYGAYGYTF.

This clone was detected only once. The chain employs TRBV18 and TRBJ2-3; the D gene is possibly TRBD2 (7 bases). CDR1 is KGHSH and CDR2 is LQKENI in the germline V gene. The CDR3 covers 16 residues. Trimming removed 2 bases at V and 1 base at J, with 13 bases between. This CDR3 is CASSPGGGSGTDTQYF. The CDR3 DNA is TGTGCCAGCTCACCAGGCGGGGGCAGTGGCACAGATACGCAGTATTTT.

The chain joins TRBV25-1 to TRBJ2-1, with 7 bases matching TRBD1. This CDR3 is 18 amino acids long. V was clipped by 3 bases and J by 2 bases; unmatched bases: 13. Germline V gene data show CDR1 as MGHDK and CDR2 as SYGVNS. CDR3 residues: CASSDLRGQSTPYNEQFF. DNA for the CDR3: TGTGCCAGCAGTGACCTAAGGGGACAGAGCACCCCCTACAATGAGCAGTTCTTC.

The rearrangement joins TRBV4-3 to TRBJ1-2, with TRBD1 as a possible D gene (6 bases). V was cut by 1 base and J by 4 bases, with 13 bases left in between. The CDR3 is 15 amino acids. Germline V gene data show CDR1 as LGHNA and CDR2 as YSLEER. The CDR3 nucleotides are TGCGCCAGCAGCCAAGGCCCAGGGGAGACCTATGGCTACACCTTC. It is translated as CASSQGPGETYGYTF.

The sample holds a few counts of this clone. The DNA of the CDR3 is TGTGCCACCAGCGGGTCAGGGCCTAATGAAAAACTGTTTTTT. This sequence encodes CATSGSGPNEKLFF. The V and J genes are TRBV15 and TRBJ1-4; possibly TRBD1 for D (5 bases). The CDR3 is made up of 14 amino acids. V gave up 5 bases and J gave up 3 bases, with 10 bases separating them. From germline, CDR1 is LNHNV and CDR2 YYDKDF (reference sequence).

This chain uses TRBV27 with TRBJ1-5; 7 bases fit TRBD1. The CDR3 is 14 residues long. Germline V gene lookup returns CDR1 MNHEY and CDR2 SMNVEV (reference sequence). With V trimmed by 5 bases and J by 6 bases, 7 bases remained unmatched. CDR3 sequence reads: CASSPATGLQPQHF. In DNA form, the CDR3 reads TGTGCCAGCAGTCCCGCGACAGGGCTTCAGCCCCAGCATTTT.

The rearrangement uses TRBV6-2 or TRBV6-3 and TRBJ2-7, with 7 nucleotides matching TRBD1. Germline V lookup: CDR1 MNHEY, CDR2 SVGEGT. This CDR3 comprises 17 residues. J lost 3 bases, V lost 5 bases, and 16 bases had no gene match. DNA of the CDR3: TGTGCCAGCAGTGCCCTGCTCCCCGACAGGGTAATCTACGAGCAGTACTTC. Its protein is CASSALLPDRVIYEQYF.

The chain employs TRBV2 and TRBJ1-1; TRBD1 is a possible D gene (6 bases). Germline V gene sequence: CDR1 SNHLY, CDR2 FYNNEI. The CDR3 loop spans 16 amino acids. V shed 7 bases and J shed 4 bases, with 22 bases lying between them. CDR3 region: CASTTKPGTGSTEAFF. CDR3 sequence (DNA): TGTGCCAGCACCACTAAGCCGGGTACAGGGAGCACTGAAGCTTTCTTT.

The rearrangement joins TRBV20-1 to TRBJ2-7; 8 bases are a match to TRBD2. The trim removed 3 bases at V and 5 bases at J, leaving 15 bases unmatched. Germline V gives CDR1 DFQATT, CDR2 SNEGSKA (reference sequence). The CDR3 sequence is 16 residues long. The CDR3 loop reads CSASGGGTSGLHEQYF. The CDR3 DNA sequence: TGCAGTGCTAGTGGAGGTGGGACTAGTGGTCTCCACGAGCAGTACTTC.